These T cell receptor beta chains were read from a single sample in a study of OX40 agonist ivuxolimab in advanced cancers. Measured with immunoSEQ multiplex PCR; TCRdb has only the in-frame clones, and not every one. The sample has about 43,000 clones; approximately 91% are singletons. The sample was CD4+ or CD8+ T cells sorted from blood, taken in a trial of the OX40 agonist ivuxolimab. These receptors were obtained from an adult with an advanced solid tumor such as melanoma, head and neck, liver or kidney cancer. Both conserved end residues are part of each CDR3. D genes are given only for firm matches. The listing skips clone size in some rows; elsewhere it reads once, few, many or a size class.

D gene: .; J gene: TRBJ2-7; clone size: .; V gene: TRBV30; CDR3 protein: CAWSVRDGLEQYF; CDR3 DNA: TGTGCCTGGAGTGTACGGGACGGACTCGAGCAGTACTTC
D gene: .; J gene: TRBJ2-7; clone size: .; V gene: TRBV27; CDR3 protein: CASSLVGGYEQYF; CDR3 DNA: TGTGCCAGCAGTTTAGTAGGAGGATACGAGCAGTACTTC
D gene: .; J gene: TRBJ2-3; clone size: .; V gene: TRBV28; CDR3 protein: CASSLKTDTQYF; CDR3 DNA: TGTGCCAGCAGCCTGAAAACAGATACGCAGTATTTT
D gene: TRBD2; J gene: TRBJ2-1; clone size: .; V gene: TRBV7-9; CDR3 protein: CASSPRASGSYNEQFF; CDR3 DNA: TGTGCCAGCAGCCCACGGGCTAGCGGGAGCTACAATGAGCAGTTCTTC
D gene: TRBD2; J gene: TRBJ2-2; clone size: .; V gene: TRBV4-2; CDR3 protein: CASHGRASTGELFF; CDR3 DNA: TGTGCCAGTCACGGGAGGGCGAGCACCGGGGAGCTGTTTTTT
D gene: TRBD2; J gene: TRBJ2-1; clone size: .; V gene: TRBV9; CDR3 protein: CASSPGGGSSYNEQFF; CDR3 DNA: TGTGCCAGCAGCCCGGGAGGCGGGAGCTCCTACAATGAGCAGTTCTTC
D gene: .; J gene: TRBJ2-5; clone size: .; V gene: TRBV28; CDR3 protein: CASEGWEETQYF; CDR3 DNA: TGTGCCAGCGAGGGATGGGAAGAGACCCAGTACTTC
D gene: .; J gene: TRBJ1-3; clone size: .; V gene: TRBV6-1; CDR3 protein: CASSMLGPGNTIYF; CDR3 DNA: TGTGCCAGCAGTATGTTAGGGCCTGGAAACACCATATATTTT
D gene: TRBD2; J gene: TRBJ2-3; clone size: .; V gene: TRBV4-1; CDR3 protein: CASSQDGGRLAGSTDTQYF; CDR3 DNA: TGCGCCAGCAGCCAAGATGGAGGGAGACTAGCGGGAAGCACAGATACGCAGTATTTT
D gene: TRBD2; J gene: TRBJ2-7; clone size: .; V gene: TRBV9; CDR3 protein: CASSPLAGGSYEQYF; CDR3 DNA: TGTGCCAGCAGCCCGCTAGCGGGGGGTTCCTACGAGCAGTACTTC
D gene: .; J gene: TRBJ1-4; clone size: .; V gene: TRBV6-5; CDR3 protein: CASSYFGGGVDEKLFF; CDR3 DNA: TGTGCCAGCAGTTACTTCGGGGGGGGCGTCGATGAAAAACTGTTTTTT
D gene: .; J gene: TRBJ2-1; clone size: .; V gene: TRBV10-3; CDR3 protein: CAISEYNSVNEQFF; CDR3 DNA: TGTGCCATCAGTGAGTATAACTCCGTGAATGAGCAGTTCTTC
D gene: TRBD1; J gene: TRBJ1-2; clone size: .; V gene: TRBV27; CDR3 protein: CASSFNEDRVYGYTF; CDR3 DNA: TGTGCCAGCAGTTTTAATGAAGACAGGGTCTATGGCTACACCTTC
D gene: TRBD1; J gene: TRBJ2-2; clone size: .; V gene: TRBV6-5; CDR3 protein: CASNPTPGGKGELFF; CDR3 DNA: TGTGCCAGCAACCCAACCCCAGGGGGCAAGGGGGAGCTGTTTTTT
D gene: .; J gene: TRBJ2-7; clone size: .; V gene: TRBV5-5; CDR3 protein: CASSPAQFSYEQYF; CDR3 DNA: TGTGCCAGCAGCCCCGCCCAGTTCTCCTACGAGCAGTACTTC
D gene: .; J gene: TRBJ1-1; clone size: .; V gene: TRBV4-1; CDR3 protein: CASSLKGGSMNTEAFF; CDR3 DNA: TGCGCCAGCAGCCTAAAAGGGGGTTCGATGAACACTGAAGCTTTCTTT
D gene: TRBD2; J gene: TRBJ2-7; clone size: .; V gene: TRBV19; CDR3 protein: CASSMGSGGNYEQYF; CDR3 DNA: TGTGCCAGTAGTATGGGAAGCGGGGGGAACTACGAGCAGTACTTC
D gene: .; J gene: TRBJ1-2; clone size: .; V gene: TRBV25-1; CDR3 protein: CASSGQALSGYTF; CDR3 DNA: TGTGCCAGCAGTGGGCAGGCCCTTAGTGGCTACACCTTC
D gene: .; J gene: TRBJ2-7; clone size: .; V gene: TRBV7-2; CDR3 protein: CASSRDVSSYEQYF; CDR3 DNA: TGTGCCAGCAGCCGGGACGTTAGCTCCTACGAGCAGTACTTC
D gene: .; J gene: TRBJ1-2; clone size: .; V gene: TRBV4-1; CDR3 protein: CASSQNIGPNYGYTF; CDR3 DNA: TGCGCCAGCAGCCAAAACATCGGTCCTAACTATGGCTACACCTTC
D gene: TRBD1; J gene: TRBJ2-2; clone size: .; V gene: TRBV28; CDR3 protein: CASLTGVRYTGELFF; CDR3 DNA: TGTGCCAGCCTAACAGGGGTGAGGTACACCGGGGAGCTGTTTTTT
D gene: TRBD2; J gene: TRBJ2-7; clone size: .; V gene: TRBV6-6; CDR3 protein: CASSGLAAYEQYF; CDR3 DNA: TGTGCCAGCAGTGGGCTAGCGGCCTACGAGCAGTACTTC
D gene: .; J gene: TRBJ2-3; clone size: .; V gene: TRBV2; CDR3 protein: CASRSGSARVTQYF; CDR3 DNA: TGTGCCAGCAGGAGCGGTTCAGCGCGGGTTACGCAGTATTTT
D gene: .; J gene: TRBJ2-6; clone size: .; V gene: TRBV2; CDR3 protein: CASSVGPGANVLTF; CDR3 DNA: TGTGCCAGCAGTGTAGGCCCGGGGGCCAACGTCCTGACTTTC
D gene: .; J gene: TRBJ2-1; clone size: .; V gene: TRBV4-1; CDR3 protein: CASSPPGGRYNEQFF; CDR3 DNA: TGCGCCAGCAGCCCACCCGGAGGGCGGTACAATGAGCAGTTCTTC
D gene: .; J gene: TRBJ2-7; clone size: .; V gene: TRBV7-6; CDR3 protein: CASSLMGTYEQYF; CDR3 DNA: TGTGCCAGCAGCTTAATGGGAACCTACGAGCAGTACTTC
D gene: .; J gene: TRBJ1-1; clone size: .; V gene: TRBV15; CDR3 protein: CATAGGRGTEAFF; CDR3 DNA: TGTGCCACCGCCGGGGGGCGCGGCACTGAAGCTTTCTTT
D gene: .; J gene: TRBJ1-1; clone size: .; V gene: TRBV5-1; CDR3 protein: CASSLDGIMNTEAFF; CDR3 DNA: TGCGCCAGCAGCTTGGACGGTATAATGAACACTGAAGCTTTCTTT
D gene: .; J gene: TRBJ1-1; clone size: .; V gene: TRBV4-2; CDR3 protein: CASSQDELDRGGFGTEAFF; CDR3 DNA: TGTGCCAGCAGCCAAGATGAACTCGACCGGGGGGGGTTCGGCACTGAAGCTTTCTTT
D gene: .; J gene: TRBJ2-7; clone size: .; V gene: TRBV27; CDR3 protein: CASSFLDSYEQYF; CDR3 DNA: TGTGCCAGCAGTTTCCTCGACTCCTACGAGCAGTACTTC
D gene: .; J gene: TRBJ1-1; clone size: .; V gene: TRBV4-1; CDR3 protein: CASSHAGGSEAFF; CDR3 DNA: TGCGCCAGCAGCCATGCGGGAGGATCTGAAGCTTTCTTT
D gene: TRBD2; J gene: TRBJ2-7; clone size: once; V gene: TRBV28; CDR3 protein: CASSLGAGAENEQYF; CDR3 DNA: TGTGCCAGCAGTTTAGGAGCGGGGGCAGAGAACGAGCAGTACTTC
D gene: .; J gene: TRBJ2-2; clone size: once; V gene: TRBV21-1; CDR3 protein: CASSDGEDGELFF; CDR3 DNA: TGTGCCAGCAGCGATGGGGAGGACGGGGAGCTGTTTTTT
D gene: .; J gene: TRBJ2-1; clone size: .; V gene: TRBV9; CDR3 protein: CASSVGLVADEQFF; CDR3 DNA: TGTGCCAGCAGCGTAGGCCTGGTTGCCGATGAGCAGTTCTTC
D gene: .; J gene: TRBJ1-4; clone size: .; V gene: TRBV9; CDR3 protein: CASKRQPGSEKLFF; CDR3 DNA: TGTGCCAGCAAACGACAGCCGGGAAGTGAAAAACTGTTTTTT
D gene: TRBD1; J gene: TRBJ1-1; clone size: .; V gene: TRBV5-6; CDR3 protein: CASSSLTTGGITEAFF; CDR3 DNA: TGTGCCAGCAGCTCCTTAACGACAGGGGGTATCACTGAAGCTTTCTTT
D gene: TRBD2; J gene: TRBJ2-2; clone size: .; V gene: TRBV5-5; CDR3 protein: CASSLAGPYTGELFF; CDR3 DNA: TGTGCCAGCAGCCTAGCGGGGCCCTACACCGGGGAGCTGTTTTTT
D gene: .; J gene: TRBJ2-7; clone size: .; V gene: TRBV10-2; CDR3 protein: CASSDTDYYEQYF; CDR3 DNA: TGCGCCAGCAGTGACACCGATTACTACGAGCAGTACTTC
D gene: TRBD1; J gene: TRBJ2-7; clone size: .; V gene: TRBV11-2; CDR3 protein: CASSDRDSVPYEQYF; CDR3 DNA: TGTGCCAGCAGCGACCGGGACAGTGTTCCCTACGAGCAGTACTTC
D gene: TRBD2; J gene: TRBJ2-5; clone size: .; V gene: TRBV11-3; CDR3 protein: CASSLDGLAETQYF; CDR3 DNA: TGTGCCAGCAGCTTAGATGGACTAGCTGAGACCCAGTACTTC
D gene: .; J gene: TRBJ2-7; clone size: once; V gene: TRBV10-1; CDR3 protein: CASSMTGEGLEQYF; CDR3 DNA: TGCGCCAGCAGTATGACAGGGGAGGGCCTCGAGCAGTACTTC
D gene: TRBD1; J gene: TRBJ2-7; clone size: .; V gene: TRBV5-6; CDR3 protein: CASSPDPGQVFSYEQYF; CDR3 DNA: TGTGCCAGCAGCCCAGACCCCGGACAGGTCTTTTCCTACGAGCAGTACTTC
D gene: .; J gene: TRBJ2-5; clone size: .; V gene: TRBV6-5; CDR3 protein: CASSYSSLLETQYF; CDR3 DNA: TGTGCCAGCAGTTACTCATCCCTGTTAGAGACCCAGTACTTC
D gene: .; J gene: TRBJ1-5; clone size: .; V gene: TRBV19; CDR3 protein: CASSIPTHRANQPQHF; CDR3 DNA: TGTGCCAGTAGTATCCCGACCCACAGGGCTAATCAGCCCCAGCATTTT
D gene: .; J gene: TRBJ1-1; clone size: .; V gene: TRBV9; CDR3 protein: CASSVDGYTEAFF; CDR3 DNA: TGTGCCAGCAGCGTCGACGGATACACTGAAGCTTTCTTT
D gene: .; J gene: TRBJ2-5; clone size: .; V gene: TRBV27; CDR3 protein: CASSLRGWAETQYF; CDR3 DNA: TGTGCCAGCAGTTTACGGGGCTGGGCGGAGACCCAGTACTTC
D gene: TRBD1; J gene: TRBJ2-5; clone size: once; V gene: TRBV28; CDR3 protein: CASSLAAGTGKQETQYF; CDR3 DNA: TGTGCCAGCAGTTTAGCCGCCGGGACAGGGAAGCAAGAGACCCAGTACTTC
D gene: TRBD1; J gene: TRBJ1-1; clone size: .; V gene: TRBV13; CDR3 protein: CASSLQGARTEAFF; CDR3 DNA: TGTGCCAGCAGCTTGCAGGGGGCGCGTACTGAAGCTTTCTTT
D gene: .; J gene: TRBJ1-1; clone size: .; V gene: TRBV7-9; CDR3 protein: CASSWSSEAFF; CDR3 DNA: TGTGCCAGCAGCTGGTCCTCTGAAGCTTTCTTT
D gene: .; J gene: TRBJ2-1; clone size: .; V gene: TRBV6-5; CDR3 protein: CASSYSLRVSHNEQFF; CDR3 DNA: TGTGCCAGCAGTTACTCCCTCCGGGTGTCCCACAATGAGCAGTTCTTC
D gene: TRBD1; J gene: TRBJ2-7; clone size: .; V gene: TRBV5-1; CDR3 protein: CASSLGLQGASYEQYF; CDR3 DNA: TGCGCCAGCAGCTTGGGGTTGCAGGGGGCGTCCTACGAGCAGTACTTC
D gene: TRBD2; J gene: TRBJ2-2; clone size: .; V gene: TRBV7-2; CDR3 protein: CASTGLAGGTGELFF; CDR3 DNA: TGTGCCAGCACGGGACTAGCGGGAGGGACCGGGGAGCTGTTTTTT
D gene: .; J gene: TRBJ1-2; clone size: .; V gene: TRBV28; CDR3 protein: CASSLLDSPGGYTF; CDR3 DNA: TGTGCCAGCAGTTTATTGGACAGCCCGGGTGGCTACACCTTC